The 21 T cell receptor beta chains given below trace back to one sample, sequenced in a study of shared clonotypes between healthy human individuals. The table came from immunoSEQ multiplex PCR; TCRdb's copy has only in-frame clones and leaves some out. The sample includes roughly 330,000 clones, around 74% seen only once; the top ten take 10%. Sequenced input: memory CD4+ T cells sorted from blood. Sample subset: CD45RA-negative fraction. These TCRs come from a man aged 25 to 40 in good health.

This chain joins TRBV5-1 and TRBJ2-7; TRBD1 agrees at 9 bases. This CDR3 contains 17 residues. The V gene end was trimmed by 4 bases and the J gene end by 2 bases; junction bases not matched to a gene: 13. Germline CDR1 and CDR2: SGHRS and YFSETQ. Here the CDR3 reads CASSIQSGTGNAYEQYF. For the CDR3, the DNA is TGCGCCAGCAGCATACAGTCTGGGACAGGGAATGCCTACGAGCAGTACTTC.

J is TRBJ2-5 and V is TRBV2; 7 bases align to TRBD2. The length of the CDR3 is 14 residues. Trimming cost V 4 bases and J 2 bases; bases outside gene matches: 4. The germline V gene has CDR1 SNHLY and CDR2 FYNNEI. The CDR3 loop is CASSGGGAQETQYF. CDR3 DNA: TGTGCCAGCAGTGGGGGAGGGGCGCAAGAGACCCAGTACTTC.

CDR3 sequence: CASSVVGSGGEKLFF. The CDR3 DNA follows: TGTGCCAGCAGCGTAGTGGGTTCAGGGGGAGAAAAACTGTTTTTT. The V gene is TRBV9, the J gene TRBJ1-4, with TRBD1 matching over 7 bases. Germline values: CDR1 SGDLS, CDR2 YYNGEE. There are 15 residues in the CDR3. V gave up 0 bases and J gave up 8 bases; unmatched junction bases: 7.

This clone turned up a few times. The DNA for the CDR3 is TGTGCCAGCAGCTTGGCTCGTACGGGGTTCTCTGGAAACACCATATATTTT. Translation gives CASSLARTGFSGNTIYF. The chain carries TRBV5-6 and TRBJ1-3; D is unclear. Germline lookup yields CDR1 SGHDT and CDR2 YYEEEE. The germline V and J ends were trimmed by 0 bases and 0 bases, with 13 bases remaining between them. The CDR3 runs 17 residues.

V and J are TRBV10-3 and TRBJ2-1; the D is unclear. From germline, CDR1 is ENHRY and CDR2 SYGVKD. The CDR3 consists of 12 residues. V was pared by 0 bases and J by 10 bases, with 7 bases between. CDR3 sequence reads: CAISESKGEQFF. The CDR3 nucleotides are TGTGCCATCAGTGAGTCTAAGGGAGAGCAGTTCTTC.

The V gene is TRBV5-1, the J gene TRBJ2-3; no firm D call. The V end was cut by 2 bases, the J end by 0 bases, with 10 bases between. Germline CDR1 reads SGHRS; CDR2 reads YFSETQ. The CDR3 runs 15 residues. This chain's CDR3 is CASSLEGRSTDTQYF. The CDR3 DNA reads as TGCGCCAGCAGCTTAGAAGGACGGAGCACAGATACGCAGTATTTT.

The chain is built from TRBV4-3 and TRBJ1-1; perhaps TRBD1 as D (6 bases). Germline CDR1 and CDR2: LGHNA and YSLEER. The V end lost 1 base, the J end lost 3 bases, and 12 bases lay between the germline ends. The length of the CDR3 is 15 residues. DNA for the CDR3: TGCGCCAGCAGCCAAGTCGAGGGGGGATACACTGAAGCTTTCTTT. Translating gives CASSQVEGGYTEAFF.

The chain couples TRBV5-1 to TRBJ2-3; D possibly corresponds to TRBD2 (5 bases). The germline V gene encodes CDR1 SGHRS and CDR2 YFSETQ. Trimming left V 4 bases short and J 0 bases short, with 6 bases between. This CDR3 spans 13 amino acids. The CDR3 bases are TGCGCCAGCAGCGTAGCGAGCACAGATACGCAGTATTTT. This sequence encodes CASSVASTDTQYF. Full variable domain (outside the CDR3, taken from reference TRBV5-1 and TRBJ2-3): KAGVTQTPRYLIKTRGQQVTLSCSPISGHRSVSWYQQTPGQGLQFLFEYFSETQRNKGNFPGRFSGRQFSNSRSEMNVSTLELGDSALYLCASSVASTDTQYFGPGTRLTVL.

This clone was seen many times. The chain is built from TRBV18 and TRBJ1-1; the D gene is possibly TRBD1 (5 bases). V was cut by 0 bases and J by 4 bases, with 18 bases left in between. The CDR3 totals 17 residues. Germline V gene lookup returns CDR1 KGHSH and CDR2 LQKENI. This CDR3 is CASSPPSGALGSTEAFF. The CDR3 DNA reads as TGTGCCAGCTCACCACCCTCCGGGGCGCTTGGTAGCACTGAAGCTTTCTTT.

This clone was found many times. The gene calls are TRBV7-9 and TRBJ1-5; D uncertain. The V gene lost 1 base and the J gene lost 11 bases, with 12 bases spanning the gap. The CDR3 has 13 residues. The germline CDR1 and CDR2 sequences are SEHNR and FQNEAQ (reference sequence). CDR3 sequence (DNA): TGTGCCAGCAGCTTAGAGTCAGGAGGCACCCAGCATTTT. This codes for CASSLESGGTQHF.

V usage is TRBV18 and J usage is TRBJ2-5; D is unclear. This CDR3 region has 14 residues. Trimming cost V 3 bases and J 4 bases, with 12 bases left between them. CDR1 is KGHSH, CDR2 LQKENI, per germline. This CDR3 reads CASSPPSSRETQYF. DNA for the CDR3: TGTGCCAGCTCACCCCCGAGTAGCCGAGAGACCCAGTACTTC. Full variable domain (remainder filled in from reference TRBV18 and TRBJ2-5): NAGVMQNPRHLVRRRGQEARLRCSPMKGHSHVYWYRQLPEEGLKFMVYLQKENIIDESGMPKERFSAEFPKEGPSILRIQQVVRGDSAAYFCASSPPSSRETQYFGPGTRLLVL.

This clone appeared once. This chain uses TRBV11-2 with TRBJ1-2; D gene ambiguous. Per the germline V gene, CDR1 is SGHAT and CDR2 is FQNNGV. Trimming left V 3 bases short and J 8 bases short, with 13 bases between. CDR3 size: 13 residues. The chain's CDR3 is CASSLKEGSGYTF. The CDR3 DNA follows: TGTGCCAGCAGCTTGAAGGAAGGGTCGGGCTACACCTTC.

This clone was observed a single time. This chain links TRBV27 with TRBJ2-7; 7 positions agree with TRBD2. Germline V gene sequence: CDR1 MNHEY, CDR2 SMNVEV (reference sequence). J was trimmed by 3 bases and V by 3 bases; bases with no gene match: 5. The CDR3 has 14 residues. The CDR3 region is CASSLVGGNYEQYF. The DNA of the CDR3 is TGTGCCAGCAGTTTGGTGGGAGGGAACTACGAGCAGTACTTC.

In its sample, this clone was seen a few times. The chain carries TRBV9 and TRBJ2-1; tentatively, D is TRBD2 (6 bases). The germline V and J ends were trimmed by 0 bases and 7 bases, with 20 bases remaining between them. CDR3 length: 17 residues. CDR1 is SGDLS, CDR2 YYNGEE, per germline. This chain's CDR3 is CASSVVGSGRLGNEQFF. CDR3 coding DNA: TGTGCCAGCAGCGTAGTTGGTTCGGGGAGGTTGGGGAATGAGCAGTTCTTC.

There are a few counts of this clone. This chain uses TRBV5-6 with TRBJ1-5; D might be TRBD1 (5 bases). The CDR3 runs 16 residues. Germline V gives CDR1 SGHDT, CDR2 YYEEEE. With 3 bases removed from V and 11 bases from J, the gap between germline ends came to 24 bases. Here the CDR3 reads CASSSSWGGTGSSQHF. The CDR3 coding sequence is TGTGCCAGCAGCTCGTCCTGGGGGGGAACGGGCAGTTCCCAGCATTTT. The entire variable domain, with the rest obtained from reference TRBV5-6 and TRBJ1-5, is as follows: DAGVTQSPTHLIKTRGQQVTLRCSPKSGHDTVSWYQQALGQGPQFIFQYYEEEERQRGNFPDRFSGHQFPNYSSELNVNALLLGDSALYLCASSSSWGGTGSSQHFGDGTRLSIL.

The V and J genes are TRBV5-1 and TRBJ2-7, with 13 bases that match TRBD2. CDR1 SGHRS and CDR2 YFSETQ come from the germline V gene. The CDR3 totals 18 residues. V shed 3 bases, J shed 2 bases, and the junction held 11 bases outside the gene matches. Written as DNA, the CDR3 is TGCGCCAGCAGCTCTTTCGGGACTAGCGGGACGATGACCTACGAGCAGTACTTC. Protein product: CASSSFGTSGTMTYEQYF.

V is TRBV27 and J is TRBJ1-2, with a possible D match to TRBD1 (6 bases). This CDR3 is 11 amino acids long. CDR1 is MNHEY and CDR2 is SMNVEV in the germline V gene (reference sequence). The V and J ends lost 8 bases and 6 bases respectively, with 10 bases between them. For the CDR3, the DNA is TGTGCCAGCGGATACAGGGATGGCTACACCTTC. Its translation: CASGYRDGYTF.

This chain uses TRBV5-1 with TRBJ2-1; no clear D. The CDR3 length is 14 residues. Trimming removed 2 bases at V and 7 bases at J, with 13 bases between. The V gene's germline CDR1 is SGHRS and CDR2 YFSETQ. In DNA form, the CDR3 reads TGCGCCAGCAGCTTTACGGACCCTGGAAATGAGCAGTTCTTC. Translated, it gives CASSFTDPGNEQFF.

The chain employs TRBV18 and TRBJ2-3, with 9 bases matching TRBD1. The trim removed 1 base at V and 1 base at J, leaving 0 bases unmatched. CDR3 length: 15 amino acids. Germline CDR1 is KGHSH and CDR2 is LQKENI. CDR3 nucleotide sequence: TGTGCCAGCTCACCACGACAGGGGGGCACAGATACGCAGTATTTT. Its protein product is CASSPRQGGTDTQYF.

The chain carries TRBV7-9 and TRBJ1-1; D is uncertain. CDR1 is SEHNR, CDR2 FQNEAQ, per germline (reference sequence). The length of the CDR3 is 15 residues. V was trimmed by 5 bases and J by 1 base, leaving 14 bases between them. In nucleotides, the CDR3 is TGTGCCAGCAGCCTAGGCGGCAGAGGGAACACTGAAGCTTTCTTT. Amino acid sequence: CASSLGGRGNTEAFF. The full variable domain, in which reference TRBV7-9 and TRBJ1-1 provide the parts outside the CDR3, is DTGVSQNPRHKITKRGQNVTFRCDPISEHNRLYWYRQTLGQGPEFLTYFQNEAQLEKSRLLSDRFSAERPKGSFSTLEIQRTEQGDSAMYLCASSLGGRGNTEAFFGQGTRLTVV.

This clone was detected many times. The chain is built from TRBV10-1 and TRBJ2-1; a possible D gene is TRBD2 (5 bases). Per the germline V gene, CDR1 is WNHNN and CDR2 is SYGVQD (reference sequence). V was shortened by 3 bases and J by 4 bases, with 13 bases between the two germline ends. There are 15 residues in the CDR3. This CDR3 reads CASSDGPAEYNEQFF. CDR3 in DNA: TGCGCCAGCAGTGACGGGCCAGCGGAATACAATGAGCAGTTCTTC.